Below, 10 T cell receptor beta chains from the same sample are listed, as sequenced in a study of blood T cell repertoires in COVID-19. TCRdb keeps only in-frame clones here, not all; method: immunoSEQ multiplex PCR. Of about 42,000 clones listed, roughly 80% are singletons. Sequencing was performed on peripheral blood. These TCRs come from a human donor in a cohort sampled during active COVID-19.

The chain recombines TRBV18 with TRBJ2-2; 11 bases line up with TRBD2. Germline V gene sequence: CDR1 KGHSH, CDR2 LQKENI. The CDR3 has 19 amino acids. V shed 0 bases, J shed 1 base, and the junction held 7 bases outside the gene matches. CDR3: CASSPPTTSGDLNTGELFF. The CDR3, as DNA: TGTGCCAGCTCACCACCAACGACTAGCGGGGACCTGAACACCGGGGAGCTGTTTTTT.

A single count supports this clone. The gene calls are TRBV11-2 and TRBJ2-5, with 10 bases identical to TRBD2. Germline trimming cut 5 bases from V and 0 bases from J; bases unmatched to any gene: 3. The CDR3 runs 15 residues. Germline CDR1 and CDR2: SGHAT and FQNNGV. The CDR3 DNA follows: TGTGCCAGCAGCGACCTAGCGGGAGACCAAGAGACCCAGTACTTC. It codes for CASSDLAGDQETQYF.

This chain connects TRBV6-1 to TRBJ2-3, with 9 bases lining up with TRBD1. The ends lost 3 bases at V and 6 bases at J; junction bases unmatched: 4. Germline V gene data show CDR1 as MNHNS and CDR2 as SASEGT. This CDR3 spans 14 amino acids. The CDR3 region is CASSENRGRDTQYF. The CDR3 region has the DNA TGTGCCAGCAGTGAGAACAGGGGGCGGGATACGCAGTATTTT.

The chain combines TRBV7-2 with TRBJ1-3, with D possibly matching TRBD1 (6 bases). Germline V CDR1 and CDR2: SGHTA, FQGNSA. This CDR3 has 17 amino acids. V lost 0 bases and J lost 0, with 12 bases in between. The CDR3 region has the DNA TGTGCCAGCAGCTTAGCGGGGAGACAGGCCTCTGGAAACACCATATATTTT. Translating it yields CASSLAGRQASGNTIYF.

J is TRBJ2-5 and V is TRBV14; D call uncertain. Germline CDR1 reads SGHDN; CDR2 reads FVKESK. The CDR3 is 15 amino acids. V lost 4 bases, J lost 7 bases, and 19 bases lay in between. The CDR3 sequence is CASSPTFSGLGTQYF. The CDR3 DNA follows: TGTGCCAGCAGCCCGACTTTCAGTGGCCTGGGGACCCAGTACTTC.

In this sample, this clone turned up many times. This chain links TRBV4-1 with TRBJ2-5, with a weak D call TRBD2 (6 bases). Germline V gene lookup returns CDR1 MGHRA and CDR2 YSYEKL. Trimming removed 0 bases at V and 4 bases at J, with 12 bases between. This CDR3 contains 15 residues. CDR3 sequence reads: CASSQDLEGPETQYF. CDR3 in DNA: TGCGCCAGCAGCCAAGATTTGGAGGGGCCAGAGACCCAGTACTTC.

The chain carries TRBV5-1 and TRBJ1-1; perhaps TRBD1 as D (6 bases). CDR1 and CDR2 (germline): SGHRS, YFSETQ. This CDR3 comprises 11 residues. Trimming took 4 bases from V and 8 from J, leaving 9 bases between them. Here the CDR3 DNA reads TGCGCCAGCAGCACCGGGACAGAAGCTTTCTTT. Translated: CASSTGTEAFF. Based on the CDR3 plus reference TRBV5-1 and TRBJ1-1, the full variable domain is KAGVTQTPRYLIKTRGQQVTLSCSPISGHRSVSWYQQTPGQGLQFLFEYFSETQRNKGNFPGRFSGRQFSNSRSEMNVSTLELGDSALYLCASSTGTEAFFGQGTRLTVV.

V is TRBV7-2 and J is TRBJ2-7; the D gene is possibly TRBD2 (6 bases). Per the germline V gene, CDR1 is SGHTA and CDR2 is FQGNSA. CDR3 length equals 15 residues. Trimming left V 4 bases short and J 2 bases short, with 15 bases between. The CDR3 region is CASSSPGEVPYEQYF. The DNA of the CDR3 is TGTGCCAGCAGCTCCCCGGGGGAGGTCCCCTACGAGCAGTACTTC.

The genes are TRBV7-6 and TRBJ2-6; TRBD1 agrees at 8 bases. CDR1 is SGHVS and CDR2 is FNYEAQ in the germline V gene. The CDR3 loop spans 15 amino acids. J was trimmed by 2 bases and V by 4 bases; bases with no gene match: 1. In nucleotides, the CDR3 is TGTGCCAGCAGCTCGGACAGGGCTGGGGCCAACGTCCTGACTTTC. As protein: CASSSDRAGANVLTF.

Worth noting for this clone: Germline and junction disagree at one end, which may indicate a read error. The V call is TRBV6-5, the J call TRBJ2-7, with TRBD2 matching 16 bases. The CDR3 loop spans 14 amino acids. Germline V gene data show CDR1 as MNHEY and CDR2 as SVGAGI. DNA of the CDR3: TGTGCCAGCAGTTACTCGGGGACTAGCGGGGGGGCCTCTTTT. This codes for CASSYSGTSGGASF.